The 9 T cell receptor beta chains below were found in one sample sequenced in a study of CD8 T cells in Susac syndrome. A quantity of about 0.45 to 1 ug RNA underwent reverse transcription using random hexamers. MiXCR was run by TCRdb on the immunoSEQ multiplex PCR reads, yielding one entry per CDR3 protein. The table has about 240,000 distinct CDR3 sequences, approximately 95% seen once; the top ten hold approximately 0.1%. Sequencing input: CD4+ T cells from PBMCs. The receptors were sampled from a human donor with Susac syndrome.

A few counts support this clonotype. This chain joins TRBV13 and TRBJ2-7; no clear D gene. The CDR3 is made up of 14 amino acids. V lost 0 bases to trimming and J lost 2 bases, with 8 bases between them. Germline-derived CDR1 and CDR2 are PRHDT and FYEKMQ (reference sequence). CDR3 in amino acids: CASSLGPGTYEQYF. CDR3 in DNA: TGTGCCAGCAGCTTAGGACCCGGAACCTACGAGCAGTACTTC. Full variable domain (remainder filled in from reference TRBV13 and TRBJ2-7): AAGVIQSPRHLIKEKRETATLKCYPIPRHDTVYWYQQGPGQDPQFLISFYEKMQSDKGSIPDRFSAQQFSDYHSELNMSSLELGDSALYFCASSLGPGTYEQYFGPGTRLTVT.

V is TRBV12-3 or TRBV12-4 and J is TRBJ2-1; 9 bases agree with TRBD2. The CDR3 sequence is 15 residues long. V was pared by 9 bases and J by 7 bases, with 13 bases of the junction left unmatched. Here the CDR3 reads CASSGAGGPYNEQFF. CDR3 in DNA: TGTGCCAGTTCCGGGGCGGGAGGGCCGTATAATGAGCAGTTCTTC.

In this sample, this clonotype turned up once. The gene calls are TRBV29-1 and TRBJ1-2; D unresolved. Germline V gene sequence: CDR1 SQVTM, CDR2 ANQGSEA. The CDR3 loop spans 11 amino acids. Trimming took 6 bases from V and 2 from J, leaving 7 bases between them. CDR3 bases: TGCAGCGTGTATACCAACTATGGCTACACCTTC. Translating gives CSVYTNYGYTF.

The V gene is TRBV3-1, the J gene TRBJ2-3; D gene unclear. CDR1 and CDR2 (germline): LGHDT, YNNKEL (reference sequence). CDR3 length equals 13 residues. Trimming took 0 bases from V and 10 from J, leaving 11 bases between them. CDR3 sequence reads: CASSQDRARSQYF. The CDR3 DNA reads as TGTGCCAGCAGCCAAGATCGGGCTAGATCGCAGTATTTT.

The V and J genes are TRBV7-9 and TRBJ2-1, with D possibly being TRBD2 (6 bases). CDR1 and CDR2 from the germline V gene are SEHNR and FQNEAQ (reference sequence). V gave up 5 bases and J gave up 4 bases, with 15 bases separating them. This CDR3 region has 15 residues. The CDR3, as DNA: TGTGCCAGCAGCGATCGGACTGGAGGGTACAATGAGCAGTTCTTC. Its translation: CASSDRTGGYNEQFF.

This clonotype occurred once. The CDR3 bases are TGCGCCAGCAGCCAAGGGGGAACCAGGACAGGATACAATCAGCCCCAGCATTTT. Translation: CASSQGGTRTGYNQPQHF. The chain joins TRBV4-1 to TRBJ1-5, with 7 bases aligning to TRBD1. J gave up 3 bases and V 1 base, and 12 bases lay outside the gene matches. CDR1 MGHRA and CDR2 YSYEKL come from the germline V gene. The CDR3 has 18 amino acids.

The V gene is TRBV12-5, the J gene TRBJ1-4, with D possibly being TRBD1 (5 bases). Germline V gene lookup returns CDR1 LGHNT and CDR2 FRNRAP. The CDR3 extends over 17 amino acids. V gave up 6 bases and J gave up 8 bases, with 25 bases separating them. The CDR3 region has the DNA TGTGCTAGTGGCACGAAAGGGCAGGGAATGAGAAACGAAAAACTGTTTTTT. Translating gives CASGTKGQGMRNEKLFF.

The chain has TRBV15 and TRBJ2-3; D is possibly TRBD2 (7 bases). V dropped 4 bases and J dropped 6 bases, with 14 bases sitting between them. The CDR3 spans 14 residues. Per the germline V gene, CDR1 is LNHNV and CDR2 is YYDKDF (reference sequence). DNA for the CDR3: TGTGCCACCAGCACCCGGAGGGGGGGTGATACGCAGTATTTT. The encoded protein is CATSTRRGGDTQYF.

For the CDR3, the DNA is TGTGCCAGCAGTTTGAGGGACCCTGACGGAAAGCATTTT. Translated, it gives CASSLRDPDGKHF. V and J are TRBV28 and TRBJ1-5, with D tentatively TRBD1 (5 bases). The germline V gene has CDR1 MDHEN and CDR2 SYDVKM. Trimming removed 3 bases at V and 14 bases at J, with 17 bases between. This CDR3 comprises 13 residues.